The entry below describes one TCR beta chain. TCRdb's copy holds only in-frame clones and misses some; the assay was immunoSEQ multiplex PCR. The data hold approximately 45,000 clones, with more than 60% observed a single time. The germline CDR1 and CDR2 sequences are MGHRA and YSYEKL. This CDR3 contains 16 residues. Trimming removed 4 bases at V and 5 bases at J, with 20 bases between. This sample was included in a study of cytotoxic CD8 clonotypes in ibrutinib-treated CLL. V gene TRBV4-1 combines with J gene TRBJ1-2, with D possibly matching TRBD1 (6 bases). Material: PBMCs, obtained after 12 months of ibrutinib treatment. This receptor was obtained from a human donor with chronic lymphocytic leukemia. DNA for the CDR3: TGCGCCAGCAGCCCCCAGACAGGACACCTCGGGTATGGCTACACCTTC. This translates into CASSPQTGHLGYGYTF.